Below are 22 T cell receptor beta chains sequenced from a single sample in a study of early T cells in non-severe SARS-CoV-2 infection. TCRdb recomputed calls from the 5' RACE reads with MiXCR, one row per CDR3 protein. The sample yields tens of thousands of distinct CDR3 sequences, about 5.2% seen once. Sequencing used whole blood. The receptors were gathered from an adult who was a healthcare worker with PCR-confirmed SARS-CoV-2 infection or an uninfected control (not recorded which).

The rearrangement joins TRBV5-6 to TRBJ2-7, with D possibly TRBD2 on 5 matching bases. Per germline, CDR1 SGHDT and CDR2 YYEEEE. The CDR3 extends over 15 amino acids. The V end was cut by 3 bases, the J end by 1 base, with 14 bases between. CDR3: CASSSPDLASYEQYF. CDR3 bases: TGTGCCAGCAGCTCCCCGGACTTAGCGTCCTACGAGCAGTACTTC.

CDR3 protein: CASSYGGSQETQYF. The CDR3 DNA reads TGTGCCAGCAGTTACGGGGGGTCACAAGAGACCCAGTACTTC. The gene calls are TRBV6-6 and TRBJ2-5, with a weak D call TRBD2 (6 bases). The V gene's germline CDR1 is MNHNY and CDR2 SVGAGI (reference sequence). The CDR3 has 14 amino acids. With 2 bases removed from V and 2 bases from J, the gap between germline ends came to 9 bases.

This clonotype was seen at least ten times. In DNA, the CDR3 is TGTGCCACCAGTGATTTGGTAAGGGGAGCCTACGAGCAGTACTTC. The encoded protein is CATSDLVRGAYEQYF. V and J are TRBV24-1 and TRBJ2-7; D may be TRBD1 or TRBD2 (5 bases each). This CDR3 is 15 amino acids long. Trimming shortened V by 0 bases and J by 2 bases, and 10 bases separated the two germline ends. From germline, CDR1 is KGHDR and CDR2 SFDVKD.

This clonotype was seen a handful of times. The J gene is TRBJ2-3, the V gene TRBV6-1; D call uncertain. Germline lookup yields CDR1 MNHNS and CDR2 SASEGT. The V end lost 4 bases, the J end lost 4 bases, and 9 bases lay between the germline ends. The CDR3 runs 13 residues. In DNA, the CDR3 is TGTGCCAGCAGTGTAAGGGTGGCAGATACGCAGTATTTT. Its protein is CASSVRVADTQYF.

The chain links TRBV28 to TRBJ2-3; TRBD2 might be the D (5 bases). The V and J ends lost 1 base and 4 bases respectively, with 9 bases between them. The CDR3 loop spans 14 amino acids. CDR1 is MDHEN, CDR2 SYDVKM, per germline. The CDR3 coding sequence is TGTGCCAGCAGTTTATCTAGCTTGTCAGATACGCAGTATTTT. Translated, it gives CASSLSSLSDTQYF.

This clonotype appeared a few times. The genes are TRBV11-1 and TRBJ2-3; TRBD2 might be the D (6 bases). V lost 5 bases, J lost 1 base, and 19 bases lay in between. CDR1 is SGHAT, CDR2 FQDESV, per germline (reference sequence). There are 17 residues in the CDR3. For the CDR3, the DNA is TGTGCCAGCAGCCAAACTATTCGGGGGTACCGCACAGATACGCAGTATTTT. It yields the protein CASSQTIRGYRTDTQYF.

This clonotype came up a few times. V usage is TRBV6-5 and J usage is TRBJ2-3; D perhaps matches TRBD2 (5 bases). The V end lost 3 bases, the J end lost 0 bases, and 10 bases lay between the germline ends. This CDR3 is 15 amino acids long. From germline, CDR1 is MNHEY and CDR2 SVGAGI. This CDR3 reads CASSYGLTSTDTQYF. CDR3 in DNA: TGTGCCAGCAGTTATGGACTTACTAGCACAGATACGCAGTATTTT.

CDR3 sequence reads: CSARTSGTDTGELFF. CDR3 DNA: TGCAGTGCCCGGACTAGCGGGACGGACACCGGGGAGCTGTTTTTT. The V call is TRBV20-1, the J call TRBJ2-2; TRBD2 matches 12 bases. Germline trimming cut 6 bases from V and 3 bases from J; bases unmatched to any gene: 5. The CDR3 is made up of 15 amino acids. Germline CDR1 DFQATT, CDR2 SNEGSKA (reference sequence).

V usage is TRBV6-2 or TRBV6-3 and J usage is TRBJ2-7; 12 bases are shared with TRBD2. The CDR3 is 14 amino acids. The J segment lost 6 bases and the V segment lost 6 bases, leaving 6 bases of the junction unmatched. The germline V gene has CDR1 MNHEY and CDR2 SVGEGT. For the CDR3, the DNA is TGTGCCAGCAGAGAACTAGCGGGAGGCTCCGAGCAGTACTTC. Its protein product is CASRELAGGSEQYF.

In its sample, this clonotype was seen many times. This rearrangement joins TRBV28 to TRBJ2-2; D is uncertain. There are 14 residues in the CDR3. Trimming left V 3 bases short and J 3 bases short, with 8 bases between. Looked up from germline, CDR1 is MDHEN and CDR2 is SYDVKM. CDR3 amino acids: CASSFRRYTGELFF. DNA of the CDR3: TGTGCCAGCAGTTTTCGGCGGTACACCGGGGAGCTGTTTTTT.

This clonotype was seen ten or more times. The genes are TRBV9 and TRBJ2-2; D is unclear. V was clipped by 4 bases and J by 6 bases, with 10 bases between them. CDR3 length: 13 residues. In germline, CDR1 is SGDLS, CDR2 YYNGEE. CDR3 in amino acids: CASSSAFAGELFF. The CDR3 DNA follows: TGTGCCAGCAGCTCAGCGTTCGCCGGGGAGCTGTTTTTT.

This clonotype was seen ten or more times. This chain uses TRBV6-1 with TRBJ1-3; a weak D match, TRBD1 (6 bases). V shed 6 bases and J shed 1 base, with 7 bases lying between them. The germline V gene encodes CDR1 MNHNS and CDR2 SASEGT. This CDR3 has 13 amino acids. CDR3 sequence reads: CASRDSSGNTIYF. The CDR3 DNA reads TGTGCCAGCAGGGACAGTTCTGGAAACACCATATATTTT.

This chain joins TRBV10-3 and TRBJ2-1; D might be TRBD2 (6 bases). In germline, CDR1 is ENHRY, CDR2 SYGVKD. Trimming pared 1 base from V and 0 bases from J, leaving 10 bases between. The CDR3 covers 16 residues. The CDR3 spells CAISELLASSYNEQFF. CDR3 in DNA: TGTGCCATCAGTGAGTTGCTAGCGTCCTCCTACAATGAGCAGTTCTTC.

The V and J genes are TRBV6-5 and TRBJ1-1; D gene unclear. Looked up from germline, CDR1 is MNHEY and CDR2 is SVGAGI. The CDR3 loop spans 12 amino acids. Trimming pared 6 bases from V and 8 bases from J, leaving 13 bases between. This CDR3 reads CASRSGPGEAFF. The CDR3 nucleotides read TGTGCCAGCAGATCGGGCCCGGGCGAAGCTTTCTTT.

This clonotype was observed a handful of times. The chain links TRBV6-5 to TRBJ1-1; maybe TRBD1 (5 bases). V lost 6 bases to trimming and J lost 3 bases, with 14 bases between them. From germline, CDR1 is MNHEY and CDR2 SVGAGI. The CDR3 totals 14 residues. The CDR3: CASSWDGEHTEAFF. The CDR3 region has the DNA TGTGCCAGCAGCTGGGACGGGGAGCACACTGAAGCTTTCTTT.

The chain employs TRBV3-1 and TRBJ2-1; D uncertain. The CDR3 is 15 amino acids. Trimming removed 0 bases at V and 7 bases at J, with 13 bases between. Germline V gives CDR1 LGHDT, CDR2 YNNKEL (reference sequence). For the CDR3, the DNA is TGTGCCAGCAGCCAAGATTTGGTGACCGGAAATGAGCAGTTCTTC. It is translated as CASSQDLVTGNEQFF.

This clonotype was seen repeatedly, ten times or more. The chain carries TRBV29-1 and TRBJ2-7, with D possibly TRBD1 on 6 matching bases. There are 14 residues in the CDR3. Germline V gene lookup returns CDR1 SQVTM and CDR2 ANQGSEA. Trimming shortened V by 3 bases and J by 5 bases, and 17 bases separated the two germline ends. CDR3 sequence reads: CSVEFRGPGDEQYF. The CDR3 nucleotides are TGCAGCGTTGAGTTCAGGGGACCGGGTGACGAGCAGTACTTC.

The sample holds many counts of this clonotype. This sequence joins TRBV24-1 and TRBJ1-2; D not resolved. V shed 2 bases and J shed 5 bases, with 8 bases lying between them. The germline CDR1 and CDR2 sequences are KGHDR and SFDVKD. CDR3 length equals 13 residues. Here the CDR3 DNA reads TGTGCCACCAGTGATTACAGAGGATATGGCTACACCTTC. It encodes CATSDYRGYGYTF.

The CDR3 sequence is CASSGTGGAVLASPLHF. DNA of the CDR3: TGTGCCAGCAGCGGGACAGGGGGCGCCGTTCTTGCTTCACCCCTCCACTTT. The genes are TRBV2 and TRBJ1-6, with 12 bases lining up with TRBD1. Looked up from germline, CDR1 is SNHLY and CDR2 is FYNNEI. J lost 9 bases, V lost 6 bases, and 12 bases had no gene match. The CDR3 spans 17 residues.

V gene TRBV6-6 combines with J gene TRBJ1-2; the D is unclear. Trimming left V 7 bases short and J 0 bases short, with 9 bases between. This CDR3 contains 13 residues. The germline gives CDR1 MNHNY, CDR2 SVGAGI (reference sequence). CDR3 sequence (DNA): TGTGCCAGCAAAGTCGCTTCTAACTATGGCTACACCTTC. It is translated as CASKVASNYGYTF.

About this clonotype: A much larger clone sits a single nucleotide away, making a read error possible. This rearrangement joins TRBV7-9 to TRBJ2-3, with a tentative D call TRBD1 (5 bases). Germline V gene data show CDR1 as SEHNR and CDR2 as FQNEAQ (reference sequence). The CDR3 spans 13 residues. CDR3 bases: TGTACCAGCAGCCTAGGGGCCCCAGATACGCAGTATTTT. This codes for CTSSLGAPDTQYF.

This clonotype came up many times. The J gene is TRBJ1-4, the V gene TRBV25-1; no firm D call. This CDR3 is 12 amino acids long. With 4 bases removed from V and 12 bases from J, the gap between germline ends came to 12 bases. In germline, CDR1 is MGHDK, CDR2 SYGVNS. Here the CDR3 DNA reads TGTGCCAGCAGTGGTTTATTCAGAGAACTGTTTTTT. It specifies CASSGLFRELFF.